Listed below are T cell receptor beta chains from one sample, sequenced in a study of T cells in Graves' hyperthyroidism and ophthalmopathy. One entry per CDR3 protein results from TCRdb running MiXCR on the multiplex PCR reads. The table includes more than 350,000 distinct CDR3 sequences, around 15% detected once. The specimen was blood. The receptors stem from a woman aged 60-70 years with Graves' ophthalmopathy. Each CDR3 is given with its conserved first and last residue. A D gene is named only where the DNA matches it firmly. Clone size is stated in some rows and not others, as once, few, many or a class when expanded.

d_call j_call v_call clone_size cdr3_aa cdr3_nt
. TRBJ2-1 TRBV28 many CASSLPPRPQYNEQFF TGTGCCAGCAGTTTACCACCTCGACCTCAATACAATGAGCAGTTCTTC
. TRBJ1-5 TRBV20-1 many CSARGDLGAMRGNQPQHF TGCAGTGCTAGAGGGGACCTAGGGGCTATGCGTGGCAATCAGCCCCAGCATTTT
. TRBJ2-2 TRBV5-1 many CASKPGGASTGELFF TGCGCCAGCAAACCCGGAGGGGCGAGCACCGGGGAGCTGTTTTTT
. TRBJ2-7 TRBV10-3 many CAARDPRYEQYF TGTGCCGCCCGGGACCCGAGATACGAGCAGTACTTC
. TRBJ1-4 TRBV9 few CASSVDGRANEKLFF TGTGCCAGCAGCGTAGATGGCAGGGCTAATGAAAAACTGTTTTTT
. TRBJ2-5 TRBV6-1 . CASSPSEKGQPHF TGTGCCAGCAGTCCTAGTGAGAAGGGCCAGCCCCACTTC
TRBD1 TRBJ2-6 TRBV12-3/TRBV12-4 . CASSWTGGLSGANVLTF TGTGCCAGCAGTTGGACAGGGGGACTCTCTGGGGCCAACGTCCTGACTTTC
. TRBJ2-7 TRBV7-8 many CASSETGFGRYEQYF TGTGCCAGCAGCGAAACAGGATTCGGCCGTTACGAGCAGTACTTC
TRBD1 TRBJ2-2 TRBV12-3/TRBV12-4 few CASSTTGNGELFF TGTGCCAGCAGTACGACAGGGAACGGGGAGCTGTTTTTT
. TRBJ2-5 TRBV6-2/TRBV6-3 many CASSYRRDLEYF TGTGCCAGCAGTTACCGCCGGGACCTTGAGTACTTC
TRBD2 TRBJ2-1 TRBV7-9 few CASSGGGGIGWQFF TGTGCCAGCAGCGGCGGGGGGGGGATAGGGTGGCAGTTCTTC
. TRBJ2-2 TRBV12-3/TRBV12-4 many CASSKGAGELFF TGTGCCAGCAGCAAAGGGGCCGGGGAGCTGTTTTTT
TRBD1 TRBJ2-2 TRBV14 few CASSRGTGDTGELFF TGTGCCAGCAGCCGAGGGACAGGGGATACCGGGGAGCTGTTTTTT
TRBD1 TRBJ2-1 TRBV6-1 few CASRRRDRVNEQFF TGTGCCAGCAGACGCCGGGACAGGGTCAATGAGCAGTTCTTC
TRBD2 TRBJ2-3 TRBV19 few CASSSFGTSTPDTQYF TGTGCCAGTAGTAGCTTTGGGACTAGCACCCCGGATACGCAGTATTTT
. TRBJ2-1 TRBV28 . CTSSLRDEQFF TGTACCAGCAGTTTAAGGGATGAGCAGTTCTTC